The present TCR beta chain was sequenced within a study of OX40 agonist ivuxolimab in advanced cancers. Overall study results and limits: At doses 0.1 to 3.0 mg/kg, CD4+ and CD8+ clones expanded.

The CDR3 length is 17 residues. The V end lost 8 bases, the J end lost 5 bases, and 24 bases lay between the germline ends. TCRdb's table, derived via immunoSEQ multiplex PCR, lists solely in-frame clones and lacks some. This sample has about 73,000 clones, with about 94% found just once. For this clone: Antigen specificity is unknown.

Sequenced here: CD4+ or CD8+ T cells sorted from blood, sampled in a trial of the OX40 agonist ivuxolimab. The V call is TRBV23-1, the J call TRBJ2-2; D is unclear. TRBV23-1 is assigned to the ORF class and has an uncertain function. The sequence came from an adult with an advanced solid tumor such as melanoma, head and neck, liver or kidney cancer. For the CDR3, the DNA is TGCGCCAGCCCGAGGTCCTCTTGTCCCTTCGCTACCGGGGAGCTGTTTTTT. Amino acid sequence: CASPRSSCPFATGELFF.